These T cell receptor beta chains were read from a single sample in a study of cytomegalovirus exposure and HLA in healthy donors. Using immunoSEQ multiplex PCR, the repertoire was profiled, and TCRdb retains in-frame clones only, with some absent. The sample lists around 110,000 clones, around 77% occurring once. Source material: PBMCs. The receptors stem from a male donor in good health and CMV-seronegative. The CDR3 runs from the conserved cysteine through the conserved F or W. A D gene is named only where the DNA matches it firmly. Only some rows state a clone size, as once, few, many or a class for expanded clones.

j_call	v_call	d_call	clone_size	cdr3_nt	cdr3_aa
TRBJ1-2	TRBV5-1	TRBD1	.	TGCGCCAGCAGCCGGACTACTTTAGACAGGGTCCGTGGCTACACCTTC	CASSRTTLDRVRGYTF
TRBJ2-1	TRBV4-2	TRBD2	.	TGTGCCAGCAGCCCACGCCCTAGCGGGAGCCATGAGCAGTTCTTC	CASSPRPSGSHEQFF
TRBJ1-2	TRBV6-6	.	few	TGTGCCAGCAGTTACTCCGGTGCTAACTATGGCTACACCTTC	CASSYSGANYGYTF
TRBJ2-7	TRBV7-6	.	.	TGTGCCAGCAGCATCGGAGGACGGTCTAGCTCCTACGAGCAGTACTTC	CASSIGGRSSSYEQYF
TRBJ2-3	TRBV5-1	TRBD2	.	TGCGCCAGCAGCGCGGGAGTGGTTACAGATACGCAGTATTTT	CASSAGVVTDTQYF
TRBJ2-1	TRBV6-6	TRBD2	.	TGTGCCAGCAGCTCCCTCCTAGCGGGAGCCTACAATGAGCAGTTCTTC	CASSSLLAGAYNEQFF
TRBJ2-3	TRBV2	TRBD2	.	TGTGCCAGCAGTGACTGGCGGGAGATCACAGATACGCAGTATTTT	CASSDWREITDTQYF
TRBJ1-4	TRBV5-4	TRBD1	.	TGTGCCAGCAGCTTGGTGGGACAGGGGGCGTATAATGAAAAACTGTTTTTT	CASSLVGQGAYNEKLFF
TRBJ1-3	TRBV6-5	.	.	TGTGCCAGCAGTTACTCCCTTCGGGGAGGAAACACCATATATTTT	CASSYSLRGGNTIYF
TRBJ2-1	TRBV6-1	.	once	TGTGCCAGCAGTGCTAGCGGAGGGGGATACAATGAGCAGTTCTTC	CASSASGGGYNEQFF
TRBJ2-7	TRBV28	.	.	TGTGCCAGCAGCGAAACAGGTTTCTACGAGCAGTACTTC	CASSETGFYEQYF
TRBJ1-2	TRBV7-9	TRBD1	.	TGTGCCAGCAGCCATGGGACAGGCTATGGCTACACCTTC	CASSHGTGYGYTF
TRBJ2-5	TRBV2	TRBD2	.	TGTGCCGGAGGCACTAGCGGCAAAGAGACCCAGTACTTC	CAGGTSGKETQYF
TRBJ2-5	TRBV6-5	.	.	TGTGCCAGCAGTTTGCCGGGACAAGAGACCCAGTACTTC	CASSLPGQETQYF
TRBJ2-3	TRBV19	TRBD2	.	TGTGCCATCTCTCCGACTAGCGGGAGAAAAGATACGCAGTATTTT	CAISPTSGRKDTQYF
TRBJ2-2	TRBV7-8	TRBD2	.	TGTGCCAGCAGCCCGAGGACTAGTGGAACCGGGGAGCTGTTTTTT	CASSPRTSGTGELFF
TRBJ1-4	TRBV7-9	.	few	TGTGCCAGCAAGAGGGATGCTAATGAAAAACTGTTTTTT	CASKRDANEKLFF